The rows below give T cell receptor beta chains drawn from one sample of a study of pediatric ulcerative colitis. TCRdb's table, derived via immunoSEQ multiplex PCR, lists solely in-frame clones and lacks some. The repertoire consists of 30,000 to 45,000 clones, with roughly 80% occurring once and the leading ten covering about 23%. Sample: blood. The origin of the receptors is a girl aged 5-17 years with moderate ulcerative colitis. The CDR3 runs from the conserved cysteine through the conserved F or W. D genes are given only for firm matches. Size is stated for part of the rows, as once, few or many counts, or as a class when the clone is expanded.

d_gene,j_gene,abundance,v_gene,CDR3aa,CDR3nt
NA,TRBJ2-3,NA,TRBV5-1,CASSLVDGGSTDTQYF,TGCGCCAGCAGCTTGGTGGACGGGGGAAGCACAGATACGCAGTATTTT
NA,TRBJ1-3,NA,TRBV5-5,CASSPPGAEGNTIYF,TGTGCCAGCAGCCCGCCAGGGGCGGAGGGAAACACCATATATTTT
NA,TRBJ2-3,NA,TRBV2,CASSENTDTQYF,TGTGCCAGCAGTGAAAACACAGATACGCAGTATTTT
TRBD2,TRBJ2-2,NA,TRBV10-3,CAISPGEGNTGELFF,TGTGCCATCAGTCCTGGGGAGGGTAACACCGGGGAGCTGTTTTTT
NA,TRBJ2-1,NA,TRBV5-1,CASSLGRVEEQFF,TGCGCCAGCAGCTTGGGTCGGGTCGAGGAGCAGTTCTTC
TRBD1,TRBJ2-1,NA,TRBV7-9,CASSLRRTGGSREFF,TGTGCCAGCAGCTTAAGGAGGACAGGGGGGTCGAGGGAGTTCTTC
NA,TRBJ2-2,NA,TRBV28,CASSSYMNTGELFF,TGTGCCAGCAGTTCCTATATGAACACCGGGGAGCTGTTTTTT
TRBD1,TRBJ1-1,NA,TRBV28,CASSPPGQGLRDTEAFF,TGTGCCAGCAGCCCACCGGGACAGGGGCTGAGAGACACTGAAGCTTTCTTT
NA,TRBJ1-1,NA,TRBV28,CASSRNRNTEAFF,TGTGCCAGCAGCCGGAATAGGAACACTGAAGCTTTCTTT
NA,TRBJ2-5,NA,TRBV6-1,CASSEGWRDQETQYF,TGTGCCAGCAGTGAGGGTTGGAGAGACCAAGAGACCCAGTACTTC
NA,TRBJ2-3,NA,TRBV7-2,CASSLQGGDTQYF,TGTGCCAGCAGCCTCCAGGGAGGCGATACGCAGTATTTT
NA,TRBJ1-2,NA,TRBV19,CASSPKGGGYTF,TGTGCCAGTAGCCCCAAGGGGGGGGGCTACACCTTC
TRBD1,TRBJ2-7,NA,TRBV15,CATSRPMGIATGTREQYF,TGTGCCACCAGCAGACCCATGGGCATCGCGACAGGGACGCGCGAGCAGTACTTC
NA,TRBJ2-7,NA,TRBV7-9,CASKELGVSEQYF,TGTGCCAGCAAGGAACTAGGCGTATCTGAGCAGTACTTC
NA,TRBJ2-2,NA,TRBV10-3,CAIGLGSTGELFF,TGTGCCATCGGTCTAGGTTCCACCGGGGAGCTGTTTTTT
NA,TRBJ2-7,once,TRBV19,CASNPGTPSYEQYF,TGTGCCAGTAACCCGGGGACGCCTTCCTACGAGCAGTACTTC
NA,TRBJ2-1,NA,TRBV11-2,CASSLDPGGGHNEQFF,TGTGCCAGCAGCTTAGACCCGGGCGGGGGCCACAATGAGCAGTTCTTC
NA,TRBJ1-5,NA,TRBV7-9,CASSLGSRQPQHF,TGTGCCAGCAGCTTAGGGTCAAGGCAGCCCCAGCATTTT
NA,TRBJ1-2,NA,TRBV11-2,CASSGAGASYGYTF,TGTGCCAGCAGTGGGGCGGGGGCCTCCTATGGCTACACCTTC
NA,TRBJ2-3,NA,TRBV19,CATRGILSTDTQYF,TGTGCCACCCGGGGGATTTTGTCCACAGATACGCAGTATTTT
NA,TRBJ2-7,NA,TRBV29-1,CSVSSLYEQYF,TGCAGCGTTAGTAGTCTCTACGAGCAGTACTTC
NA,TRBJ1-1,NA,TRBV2,CASSDGWTEAFF,TGTGCCAGCAGTGACGGATGGACTGAAGCTTTCTTT
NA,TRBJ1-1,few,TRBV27,CASSDSLNTEAFF,TGTGCCAGCAGTGATTCCCTGAACACTGAAGCTTTCTTT
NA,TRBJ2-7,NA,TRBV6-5,CASSYSGRHYEQYF,TGTGCCAGCAGTTATTCCGGCAGGCACTACGAGCAGTACTTC
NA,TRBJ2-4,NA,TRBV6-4,CASKHKQGGRAKNIQYF,TGTGCCAGTAAACATAAACAGGGGGGGAGGGCCAAAAACATTCAGTACTTC
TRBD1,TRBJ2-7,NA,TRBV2,CASSEFPPTGPYEQYF,TGTGCCAGCAGTGAATTTCCCCCGACAGGGCCCTACGAGCAGTACTTC
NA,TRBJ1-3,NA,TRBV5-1,CASSPRTQAFSGNTIYF,TGCGCCAGCAGCCCACGAACCCAGGCTTTCTCTGGAAACACCATATATTTT
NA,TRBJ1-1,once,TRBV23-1,CASKKTPEAFF,TGCGCCAGCAAGAAGACACCTGAAGCTTTCTTT
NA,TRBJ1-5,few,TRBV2,CASREGSNQPQHF,TGTGCCAGCAGGGAAGGGAGCAATCAGCCCCAGCATTTT
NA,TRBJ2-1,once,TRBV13,CASSSQLAGQDNEQFF,TGTGCCAGCAGCTCCCAGCTGGCAGGGCAGGACAATGAGCAGTTCTTC
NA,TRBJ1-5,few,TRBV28,CATGGGRWVNQPQHF,TGTGCCACCGGCGGGGGGCGATGGGTCAATCAGCCCCAGCATTTT
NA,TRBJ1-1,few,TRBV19,CASSSAGFGNTEAFF,TGTGCCAGTAGTAGTGCAGGATTCGGGAACACTGAAGCTTTCTTT
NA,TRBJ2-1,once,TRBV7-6,CASSHLEAYNEQFF,TGTGCCAGCAGCCACCTAGAGGCATACAATGAGCAGTTCTTC
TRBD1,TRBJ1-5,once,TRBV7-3,CASSLGRGDYSNQPQHF,TGTGCCAGCAGCTTGGGCAGGGGGGATTATAGCAATCAGCCCCAGCATTTT
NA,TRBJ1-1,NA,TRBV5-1,CASSLEIDTEAFF,TGCGCCAGCAGCTTGGAGATCGACACTGAAGCTTTCTTT
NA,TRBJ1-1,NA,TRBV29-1,CSSSSGVGNTEAFF,TGCAGCTCCAGTTCAGGGGTGGGGAACACTGAAGCTTTCTTT
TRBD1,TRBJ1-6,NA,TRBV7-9,CASSLGGTGSNRPLHF,TGTGCCAGCAGCTTAGGAGGGACAGGCAGTAACCGGCCCCTCCACTTT
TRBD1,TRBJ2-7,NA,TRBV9,CASSVATGGAGGKQYF,TGTGCCAGCAGCGTTGCTACAGGGGGCGCCGGTGGAAAGCAGTACTTC
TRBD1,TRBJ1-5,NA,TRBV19,CASSIPGQGAPNQPQHF,TGTGCCAGTAGTATCCCGGGACAGGGGGCGCCAAACCAGCCCCAGCATTTT
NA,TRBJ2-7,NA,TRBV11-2,CASSTTALGRGYEQYF,TGTGCCAGCAGCACTACTGCGCTGGGACGAGGCTACGAGCAGTACTTC
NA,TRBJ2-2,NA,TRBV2,CASRIIANTGELFF,TGTGCCAGCAGGATCATAGCGAACACCGGGGAGCTGTTTTTT
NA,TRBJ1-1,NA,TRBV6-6,CASSRGRRNTEAFF,TGTGCCAGCAGTAGGGGACGGCGGAACACTGAAGCTTTCTTT
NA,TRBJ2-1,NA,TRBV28,CASTPAGTENSYNEQFF,TGTGCCAGCACCCCCGCGGGGACGGAAAACTCCTACAATGAGCAGTTCTTC
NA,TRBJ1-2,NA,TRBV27,CASSHIANYGYTF,TGTGCCAGCAGCCATATAGCTAACTATGGCTACACCTTC
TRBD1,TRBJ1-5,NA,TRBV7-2,CASSLAETGGWKSNQPQHF,TGTGCCAGCAGCTTAGCAGAAACAGGGGGCTGGAAGAGCAATCAGCCCCAGCATTTT
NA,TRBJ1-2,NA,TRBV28,CASSPRETGYGYTF,TGTGCCAGCAGTCCACGAGAGACAGGCTATGGCTACACCTTC
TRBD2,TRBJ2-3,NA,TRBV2,CASSEGTSGGIDTQYF,TGTGCCAGCAGTGAGGGGACTAGCGGGGGAATAGATACGCAGTATTTT
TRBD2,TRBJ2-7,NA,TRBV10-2,CASGGAGGQYEQYF,TGCGCCAGCGGGGGAGCGGGGGGGCAATACGAGCAGTACTTC
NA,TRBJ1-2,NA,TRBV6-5,CASSYSPVGYTF,TGTGCCAGCAGTTACTCTCCAGTTGGCTACACCTTC
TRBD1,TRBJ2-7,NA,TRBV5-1,CASSFGTASYEQYF,TGCGCCAGCAGCTTCGGGACAGCCTCCTACGAGCAGTACTTC
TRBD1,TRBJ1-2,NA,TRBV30,CAWGKTGGYGYTF,TGTGCCTGGGGAAAGACAGGGGGATATGGCTACACCTTC
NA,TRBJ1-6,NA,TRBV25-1,CASRHNSPLHF,TGTGCCAGCAGACATAATTCACCCCTCCACTTT
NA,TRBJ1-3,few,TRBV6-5,CASSPSGNTIYF,TGTGCCAGCAGTCCCTCTGGAAACACCATATATTTT